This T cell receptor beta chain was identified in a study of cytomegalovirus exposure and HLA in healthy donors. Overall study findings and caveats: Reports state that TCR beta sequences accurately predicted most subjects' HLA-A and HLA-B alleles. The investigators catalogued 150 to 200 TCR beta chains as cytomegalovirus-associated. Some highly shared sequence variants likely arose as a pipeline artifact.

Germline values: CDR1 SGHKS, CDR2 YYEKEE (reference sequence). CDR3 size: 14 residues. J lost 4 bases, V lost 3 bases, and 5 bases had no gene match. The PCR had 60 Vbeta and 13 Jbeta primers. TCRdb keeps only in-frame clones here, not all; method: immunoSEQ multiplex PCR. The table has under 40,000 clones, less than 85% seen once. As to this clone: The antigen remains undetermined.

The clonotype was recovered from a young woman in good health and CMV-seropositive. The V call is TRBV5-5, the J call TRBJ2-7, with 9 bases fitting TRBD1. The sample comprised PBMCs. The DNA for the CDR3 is TGTGCCAGCAGCTGGGGGACAGGGAATTACGAGCAGTACTTC. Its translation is CASSWGTGNYEQYF.